This is a list of T cell receptor beta chains from one sample in a study of shared clonotypes between healthy human individuals. Repertoires were generated with immunoSEQ multiplex PCR, while TCRdb's copy carries only in-frame clones and drops some. The sample yields some 1,600,000 clones, 95% to 99% seen once. The sequenced sample consisted of naive CD4+ T cells sorted from blood. The receptors originated from a man younger than 40 in good health. Each CDR3 is given with its conserved first and last residue. D genes are given only for firm matches. Part of the rows lack a size; the others show once, few, many or a class for expanded clones.

size: .
J: TRBJ2-7
V: TRBV7-3
length: 15
D: TRBD1
CDR3: CASSLKGTGVHEQYF
DNA: TGTGCCAGCAGCTTAAAGGGGACAGGGGTACACGAGCAGTACTTC

size: once
J: TRBJ2-2
V: TRBV7-9
length: 17
D: TRBD2
CDR3: CASSFLAGGKNTGELFF
DNA: TGTGCCAGCAGCTTCTTAGCGGGAGGGAAGAACACCGGGGAGCTGTTTTTT

size: .
J: TRBJ2-3
V: TRBV18
length: 13
D: .
CDR3: CASSPQNTDTQYF
DNA: TGTGCCAGCTCACCCCAAAACACAGATACGCAGTATTTT

size: .
J: TRBJ2-7
V: TRBV7-9
length: 15
D: TRBD2
CDR3: CASSLLGLAGEEQYF
DNA: TGTGCCAGCAGCTTACTGGGACTAGCGGGAGAAGAGCAGTACTTC

size: .
J: TRBJ2-3
V: TRBV27
length: 14
D: .
CDR3: CASSLVPKVDTQYF
DNA: TGTGCCAGCAGTTTAGTCCCTAAGGTAGATACGCAGTATTTT

size: .
J: TRBJ2-3
V: TRBV5-1
length: 15
D: .
CDR3: CASSLIAASTDTQYF
DNA: TGCGCCAGCAGCTTGATAGCGGCTAGCACAGATACGCAGTATTTT

size: .
J: TRBJ2-7
V: TRBV7-2
length: 15
D: TRBD2
CDR3: CASSQTATSGNEQYF
DNA: TGTGCCAGCAGCCAAACCGCGACTAGCGGGAACGAGCAGTACTTC

size: .
J: TRBJ2-1
V: TRBV28
length: 16
D: TRBD2
CDR3: CASRPPGLAGGEEQFF
DNA: TGTGCCAGCAGGCCGCCGGGGCTAGCGGGAGGGGAAGAGCAGTTCTTC

size: .
J: TRBJ2-7
V: TRBV2
length: 12
D: .
CDR3: CASSDPAEDSYF
DNA: TGTGCCAGCAGTGACCCGGCAGAGGACTCCTACTTC

size: .
J: TRBJ2-2
V: TRBV18
length: 16
D: TRBD1
CDR3: CASSPRNRGDTGELFF
DNA: TGTGCCAGCTCACCACGAAACAGGGGGGACACCGGGGAGCTGTTTTTT

size: .
J: TRBJ2-7
V: TRBV7-8
length: 14
D: .
CDR3: CASTALRVPREQYF
DNA: TGTGCCAGCACCGCGTTAAGGGTCCCTCGGGAGCAGTACTTC

size: .
J: TRBJ2-2
V: TRBV29-1
length: 15
D: TRBD2
CDR3: CSAEGLADNTGELFF
DNA: TGCAGCGCCGAGGGACTAGCGGATAACACCGGGGAGCTGTTTTTT

size: .
J: TRBJ1-1
V: TRBV4-3
length: 16
D: TRBD1
CDR3: CASSQTRDRANTEAFF
DNA: TGCGCCAGCAGCCAAACCCGGGACAGGGCGAACACTGAAGCTTTCTTT

size: .
J: TRBJ1-2
V: TRBV4-1
length: 20
D: TRBD1
CDR3: CASSQDPGGAQGPRHYGYTF
DNA: TGCGCCAGCAGCCAAGATCCCGGGGGGGCACAGGGGCCAAGACACTATGGCTACACCTTC

size: once
J: TRBJ2-3
V: TRBV19
length: 15
D: TRBD2
CDR3: CASRLAELDTDTQYF
DNA: TGTGCCAGTCGACTAGCGGAGCTTGACACAGATACGCAGTATTTT

size: .
J: TRBJ1-3
V: TRBV5-1
length: 14
D: TRBD1
CDR3: CASSRDRMVNTIYF
DNA: TGCGCCAGCAGCCGGGACAGGATGGTAAACACCATATATTTT

size: .
J: TRBJ2-7
V: TRBV7-2
length: 15
D: .
CDR3: CASSLGRLELYEQYF
DNA: TGTGCCAGCAGCTTAGGGAGACTAGAATTGTACGAGCAGTACTTC

size: .
J: TRBJ1-3
V: TRBV2
length: 15
D: .
CDR3: CASSGPGNSGNTIYF
DNA: TGTGCCAGCAGTGGTCCGGGGAACTCTGGAAACACCATATATTTT

size: .
J: TRBJ2-1
V: TRBV18
length: 16
D: TRBD2
CDR3: CASSSDLAGGPNEQFF
DNA: TGTGCCAGCTCCAGCGATCTAGCGGGAGGGCCGAATGAGCAGTTCTTC

size: .
J: TRBJ2-7
V: TRBV27
length: 16
D: .
CDR3: CASSFRWGLSSYEQYF
DNA: TGTGCCAGCAGTTTCAGGTGGGGACTTAGCTCCTACGAGCAGTACTTC

size: .
J: TRBJ2-5
V: TRBV7-2
length: 15
D: .
CDR3: CASSLRSRTVPTQYF
DNA: TGTGCCAGCAGCTTAAGGTCCCGGACAGTACCGACCCAGTACTTC

size: .
J: TRBJ1-2
V: TRBV19
length: 13
D: TRBD1
CDR3: CASSMDRYYGYTF
DNA: TGTGCCAGTAGCATGGACAGGTACTATGGCTACACCTTC

size: .
J: TRBJ1-5
V: TRBV18
length: 16
D: TRBD1
CDR3: CASSPTGGLGNQPQHF
DNA: TGTGCCAGCTCACCTACAGGGGGGTTGGGCAATCAGCCCCAGCATTTT

size: .
J: TRBJ2-1
V: TRBV18
length: 17
D: TRBD2
CDR3: CASSSTSGAYSYNEQFF
DNA: TGTGCCAGCTCAAGTACTAGCGGCGCCTACTCCTACAATGAGCAGTTCTTC

size: .
J: TRBJ1-4
V: TRBV5-5
length: 15
D: .
CDR3: CASSLYSQRNEKLFF
DNA: TGTGCCAGCAGCCTGTACAGCCAGAGGAATGAAAAACTGTTTTTT

size: .
J: TRBJ2-6
V: TRBV2
length: 12
D: .
CDR3: CASIPGANVLTF
DNA: TGTGCCAGCATCCCTGGGGCCAACGTCCTGACTTTC

size: few
J: TRBJ1-2
V: TRBV11-2
length: 12
D: .
CDR3: CASSSEAYGYTF
DNA: TGTGCCAGCAGCTCGGAAGCCTATGGCTACACCTTC

size: .
J: TRBJ2-1
V: TRBV7-2
length: 16
D: .
CDR3: CASSPAAGSSYNEQFF
DNA: TGTGCCAGCAGCCCGGCGGCGGGAAGCTCCTACAATGAGCAGTTCTTC

size: .
J: TRBJ1-5
V: TRBV28
length: 15
D: TRBD1
CDR3: CASIQGTVSNQPQHF
DNA: TGTGCCAGCATCCAGGGGACAGTTAGCAATCAGCCCCAGCATTTT

size: .
J: TRBJ2-1
V: TRBV29-1
length: 15
D: TRBD2
CDR3: CSARFTSGRFNEQFF
DNA: TGCAGCGCCCGATTTACTAGCGGGAGGTTCAATGAGCAGTTCTTC

size: .
J: TRBJ2-7
V: TRBV11-3
length: 10
D: .
CDR3: CASSPYEQYF
DNA: TGTGCCAGCAGTCCCTACGAGCAGTACTTC

size: .
J: TRBJ1-5
V: TRBV7-2
length: 17
D: TRBD1
CDR3: CASSPGQGIRSNQPQHF
DNA: TGTGCCAGCAGCCCAGGACAGGGGATCCGAAGCAATCAGCCCCAGCATTTT

size: .
J: TRBJ2-7
V: TRBV5-1
length: 15
D: .
CDR3: CASSPRSSPSYEQYF
DNA: TGCGCCAGCAGCCCCAGGAGTTCCCCTTCCTACGAGCAGTACTTC

size: .
J: TRBJ2-7
V: TRBV9
length: 15
D: TRBD1
CDR3: CASSARDSWTYEQYF
DNA: TGTGCCAGCAGCGCCCGGGACAGCTGGACCTACGAGCAGTACTTC

size: .
J: TRBJ2-4
V: TRBV5-4
length: 16
D: TRBD2
CDR3: CASSPGGERAKNIQYF
DNA: TGTGCCAGCAGCCCGGGAGGGGAACGAGCCAAAAACATTCAGTACTTC

size: .
J: TRBJ2-7
V: TRBV7-6
length: 15
D: TRBD2
CDR3: CASSLSGTSEVGQYF
DNA: TGTGCCAGCAGCTTATCCGGGACTAGTGAGGTCGGGCAGTACTTC

size: .
J: TRBJ1-3
V: TRBV29-1
length: 14
D: TRBD1
CDR3: CSVVRTGPGNTIYF
DNA: TGCAGCGTTGTTCGGACAGGCCCTGGAAACACCATATATTTT

size: .
J: TRBJ2-1
V: TRBV5-4
length: 14
D: TRBD2
CDR3: CATNIAGGRDEQFF
DNA: TGTGCCACCAACATAGCGGGAGGGCGTGATGAGCAGTTCTTC